Each of the 21 T cell receptor beta chains below was sequenced from the same sample in a study of blood T cell repertoires in COVID-19. Here immunoSEQ multiplex PCR was the method, and the copy in TCRdb shows in-frame clones only, minus some. Seen here are around 470,000 clones, roughly 89% observed once, and the top ten hold approximately 0.9%. The sequencing input was peripheral blood. The receptors were gathered from a man aged 18-30 years with COVID-19, enrolled during active disease.

The genes are TRBV18 and TRBJ1-1; D call uncertain. This CDR3 region has 12 residues. The V gene's germline CDR1 is KGHSH and CDR2 LQKENI. Trimming cost V 5 bases and J 0 bases, with 4 bases left between them. The CDR3, as DNA: TGTGCCAGCTCAGCGGTGAACACTGAAGCTTTCTTT. Its protein product is CASSAVNTEAFF.

The sample holds one count of this clone. V gene TRBV19 combines with J gene TRBJ2-7; D ambiguous. This CDR3 has 14 residues. Germline V gives CDR1 LNHDA, CDR2 SQIVND (reference sequence). V shed 3 bases and J shed 3 bases, with 12 bases lying between them. DNA for the CDR3: TGTGCCAGTAGTATGAGGTCGGAATACTACGAGCAGTACTTC. As protein: CASSMRSEYYEQYF.

This chain joins TRBV4-1 and TRBJ2-3, with D possibly matching TRBD1 (5 bases). The CDR3 is 15 amino acids. From germline, CDR1 is MGHRA and CDR2 YSYEKL. V was cut by 0 bases and J by 3 bases, with 10 bases left in between. The CDR3 loop reads CASSQEGRVTDTQYF. In DNA, the CDR3 is TGCGCCAGCAGCCAAGAAGGCAGGGTGACAGATACGCAGTATTTT.

V gene TRBV18 combines with J gene TRBJ2-1, with D maybe TRBD2 (5 bases). V shed 4 bases and J shed 8 bases, with 15 bases lying between them. Germline values: CDR1 KGHSH, CDR2 LQKENI. The CDR3 consists of 14 residues. This CDR3 is CASSRWRTEDEQFF. DNA of the CDR3: TGTGCCAGCTCACGCTGGAGGACTGAGGATGAGCAGTTCTTC.

The chain joins TRBV6-5 to TRBJ2-1; unclear D gene. Germline V gives CDR1 MNHEY, CDR2 SVGAGI. With 2 bases removed from V and 0 bases from J, the gap between germline ends came to 5 bases. The length of the CDR3 is 14 residues. Written as DNA, the CDR3 is TGTGCCAGCAGTTACGGCCACTCCTACAATGAGCAGTTCTTC. Translating gives CASSYGHSYNEQFF.

The chain carries TRBV2 and TRBJ1-5; possible D gene TRBD1, 6 bases. This CDR3 has 13 amino acids. Per the germline V gene, CDR1 is SNHLY and CDR2 is FYNNEI. V lost 7 bases and J lost 6, with 13 bases in between. The DNA for the CDR3 is TGTGCCAGCATGCAGGGGATTTTTCAGCCCCAGCATTTT. It encodes CASMQGIFQPQHF.

The gene calls are TRBV29-1 and TRBJ2-1; D is possibly TRBD2 (6 bases). CDR1 is SQVTM and CDR2 is ANQGSEA in the germline V gene. Between the trimmed V and J ends, which lost 8 bases and 0 bases, there was a span of 8 bases. The CDR3 totals 12 residues. As DNA, the CDR3 is TGCAGCCTACTAGCCTCCTACAATGAGCAGTTCTTC. As protein: CSLLASYNEQFF.

This chain connects TRBV7-8 to TRBJ2-3; no firm D call. With 1 base removed from V and 4 bases from J, the gap between germline ends came to 9 bases. Per germline, CDR1 SGHVS and CDR2 FQNEAQ. The CDR3 sequence is 14 residues long. Here the CDR3 DNA reads TGTGCCAGCAGCTTAGGCTCGGCGGCAGATACGCAGTATTTT. Its protein product is CASSLGSAADTQYF.

The J gene is TRBJ1-5, the V gene TRBV21-1; the table gives TRBD1 as D, unverified against the DNA. TRBV21-1 is a listed pseudogene. CDR3 length: 19 residues. Here the CDR3 DNA reads TGTGCCAGCAGCAAAGCGCTTTGGACAGCCCGGTGGAGCAATCAGCCCCAGCATTTT. It is translated as CASSKALWTARWSNQPQHF.

This clone appeared once. CDR3 amino acids: CASSPSSGTYEQYF. DNA for the CDR3: TGTGCCAGCAGTCCTTCTAGCGGAACCTACGAGCAGTACTTC. This chain joins TRBV27 and TRBJ2-7, with 7 bases fitting TRBD2. V trimming: 5 bases; J trimming: 2 bases; junction bases outside the gene matches: 6. This CDR3 contains 14 residues. CDR1 and CDR2 from the germline V gene are MNHEY and SMNVEV (reference sequence).

The chain has TRBV27 and TRBJ2-1; TRBD2 matches 12 bases. Germline CDR1 reads MNHEY; CDR2 reads SMNVEV (reference sequence). Losses at the gene ends were 6 bases for V and 0 bases for J; bases not matched to a gene: 0. CDR3 length: 15 amino acids. The CDR3 DNA is TGTGCCAGCAGGACTAGCGGGAGCTCCTACAATGAGCAGTTCTTC. Encoded protein: CASRTSGSSYNEQFF.

In nucleotides, the CDR3 is TGTGCCAGCAGTAAAGGGAGCTCTGGGGCCAACGTCCTGACTTTC. It encodes CASSKGSSGANVLTF. This chain connects TRBV2 to TRBJ2-6, with D perhaps matching TRBD2 (5 bases). This CDR3 region has 15 residues. Per the germline V gene, CDR1 is SNHLY and CDR2 is FYNNEI. The V end lost 5 bases, the J end lost 0 bases, and 8 bases lay between the germline ends.

The rearrangement links TRBV18 to TRBJ1-2; maybe TRBD1 (6 bases). The germline gives CDR1 KGHSH, CDR2 LQKENI. The V and J ends lost 2 bases and 4 bases respectively, with 8 bases between them. This CDR3 contains 13 residues. The chain's CDR3 is CASSPETGYGYTF. The DNA for the CDR3 is TGTGCCAGCTCACCAGAGACAGGCTATGGCTACACCTTC.

Worth noting for this clone: The germline gene is not matched at one end of the junction; a read error may be the cause. The V call is TRBV7-2, the J call TRBJ2-7; 7 bases are shared with TRBD2. The V gene's germline CDR1 is SGHTA and CDR2 FQGNSA. The CDR3 contains 12 residues. In DNA, the CDR3 is TGTGCCAGCAGCTTGGTCGTTGGACTAGTAAGCTTC. Translation gives CASSLVVGLVSF. The entire variable domain, with the rest obtained from reference TRBV7-2 and TRBJ2-7, is as follows: GAGVSQSPSNKVTEKGKDVELRCDPISGHTALYWYRQSLGQGLEFLIYFQGNSAPDKSGLPSDRFSAERTGGSVSTLTIQRTQQEDSAVYLCASSLVVGLVSFGPGTRLTVT.

This chain connects TRBV21-1 to TRBJ1-2. TRBV21-1 is noted as a pseudogene. This CDR3 is 15 amino acids long. The CDR3 loop reads CASSPSRLMIWGYTF. DNA for the CDR3: TGTGCCAGCAGCCCGAGCAGACTCATGATCTGGGGCTACACCTTC.

The chain combines TRBV10-2 with TRBJ2-7, with 7 nucleotides matching TRBD2. In germline, CDR1 is WSHSY, CDR2 SAAADI. V dropped 3 bases and J dropped 12; count of bases not matched to a gene: 8. This CDR3 is built from 12 residues. This chain's CDR3 is CASSDSRGVGYF. The CDR3 coding sequence is TGCGCCAGCAGTGATTCCCGGGGGGTCGGGTACTTC.

This chain uses TRBV5-1 with TRBJ2-7, with 12 bases aligning to TRBD1. V trimming: 3 bases; J trimming: 6 bases; junction bases outside the gene matches: 10. The V gene's germline CDR1 is SGHRS and CDR2 YFSETQ. The CDR3 is 16 amino acids. CDR3 coding DNA: TGCGCCAGCAGCTGGACGCCGGGACAGGGGGCGTCCGAGCAGTACTTC. This codes for CASSWTPGQGASEQYF.

This clone was found once. The V and J genes are TRBV14 and TRBJ1-1; TRBD1 matches at 7 bases. V was clipped by 3 bases and J by 1 base; unmatched bases: 5. Germline V lookup: CDR1 SGHDN, CDR2 FVKESK. The CDR3 totals 15 residues. CDR3 sequence (DNA): TGTGCCAGCAGCCATAGACAGGGAGCGAACACTGAAGCTTTCTTT. Protein sequence: CASSHRQGANTEAFF.

The chain combines TRBV7-9 with TRBJ2-5; 9 nucleotides agree with TRBD2. V gave up 4 bases and J gave up 4 bases; unmatched junction bases: 13. Germline-derived CDR1 and CDR2 are SEHNR and FQNEAQ (reference sequence). There are 17 residues in the CDR3. For the CDR3, the DNA is TGTGCCAGCAGCTCCTTAGCGGGAGTGGAGGTTTCAGAGACCCAGTACTTC. It yields the protein CASSSLAGVEVSETQYF.

The chain couples TRBV11-3 to TRBJ2-7; 7 nucleotides match TRBD2. The germline gives CDR1 SGHNT, CDR2 YENEEA. V was pared by 5 bases and J by 0 bases, with 7 bases of the junction left unmatched. There are 15 residues in the CDR3. The CDR3 nucleotides are TGTGCCAGCAGCACCCTAGCGGAGAGCTCCTACGAGCAGTACTTC. Protein: CASSTLAESSYEQYF.

V is TRBV4-2 and J is TRBJ2-3; D unclear. This CDR3 has 15 residues. CDR1 is LGHNA, CDR2 YNFKEQ, per germline. The ends were cut back, 0 bases at V and 0 bases at J, with 7 bases in the middle. The CDR3 region is CASSQEETSTDTQYF. As DNA, the CDR3 is TGTGCCAGCAGCCAAGAGGAGACTAGCACAGATACGCAGTATTTT.